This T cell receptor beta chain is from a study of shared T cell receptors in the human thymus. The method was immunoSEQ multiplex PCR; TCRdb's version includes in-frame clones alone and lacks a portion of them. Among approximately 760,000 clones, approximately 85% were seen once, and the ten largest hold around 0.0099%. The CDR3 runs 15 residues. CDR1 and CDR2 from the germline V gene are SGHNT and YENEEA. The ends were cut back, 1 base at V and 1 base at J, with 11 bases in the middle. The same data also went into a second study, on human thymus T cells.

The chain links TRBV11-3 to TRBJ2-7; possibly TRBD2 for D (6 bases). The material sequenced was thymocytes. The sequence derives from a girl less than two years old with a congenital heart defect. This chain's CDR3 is CASSLVGGISYEQYF. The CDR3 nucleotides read TGTGCCAGCAGCTTAGTCGGAGGGATTTCCTACGAGCAGTACTTC.